A selection of T cell receptor beta chains follows, all from one sample in a study of beta chain features in type 1 diabetes. This table comes from immunoSEQ multiplex PCR, and its TCRdb copy is limited to in-frame clones, with some not included. This table has 850,000 to 900,000 clones, about a sixth appearing once. The specimen sequenced was naive CD4+ T cells from blood. The receptors originated from a woman aged 18 to 35 in good health. Both conserved end residues are part of each CDR3. D genes are given only for firm matches. Size values are once, few and many counts, or a class for expanded clones, and some rows have none.

>-|TRBV6-6|TRBD2|TRBJ2-3
TGTGCCAGCGCGGGCACTAGCGGGAGCACAGATACGCAGTATTTT
CASAGTSGSTDTQYF
>-|TRBV27|-|TRBJ2-7
TGTGCCAGCAGGATCCGTACTGTGTTCGGTTACGAGCAGTACTTC
CASRIRTVFGYEQYF
>-|TRBV7-8|TRBD1|TRBJ1-1
TGTGCCAGCAGCTCGCCCCGGGACAGAGAGAACACTGAAGCTTTCTTT
CASSSPRDRENTEAFF
>-|TRBV6-5|TRBD1|TRBJ1-2
TGTGCCAGCAGACCCAACTTGGGACAGTTCTATGGCTACACCTTC
CASRPNLGQFYGYTF
>-|TRBV2|TRBD2|TRBJ2-7
TGTGCCAGCAAGCGGGAGGGCCTGCTCGGCGAGCAGTACTTC
CASKREGLLGEQYF
>few|TRBV7-8|-|TRBJ1-2
TGTGCCAGCAGCTTAGTAAGGTCTAACTATGGCTACACCTTC
CASSLVRSNYGYTF
>few|TRBV5-1|-|TRBJ2-2
TGCGCCAGCAGCTTGACAGTTCTCACAGGAGCCAACGGGGAGCTGTTTTTT
CASSLTVLTGANGELFF
>many|TRBV2|-|TRBJ2-4
TGTGCCAGCAGTGACCGGAGAATCGGGATTCAGTACTTC
CASSDRRIGIQYF
>-|TRBV4-2|TRBD2|TRBJ2-7
TGTGCCAGCAGCCAAGATACGCGGGAGAGCTCCTACGAGCAGTACTTC
CASSQDTRESSYEQYF
>-|TRBV14|-|TRBJ2-2
TGTGCCAGCAGCCAACAGATTTTCGGCACCGGGGAGCTGTTTTTT
CASSQQIFGTGELFF
>few|TRBV7-2|-|TRBJ2-7
TGTGCCAGCAGCTTAGATCTCGAGCAGTACTTC
CASSLDLEQYF
>-|TRBV9|-|TRBJ2-3
TGTGCCAGCAGCTTGCAGGGACACCCGGGGGTCGATACGCAGTATTTT
CASSLQGHPGVDTQYF
>few|TRBV28|-|TRBJ1-2
TGTGCCAGCAGTCTCACTAGGGGGGTGACCACCTTC
CASSLTRGVTTF
>few|TRBV5-1|-|TRBJ1-3
TGCGCCAGCAGCTTGGTTGGGGTTTCTGGAAACACCATATATTTT
CASSLVGVSGNTIYF
>-|TRBV5-6|TRBD1|TRBJ2-3
TGTGCCAGCAGCTCAGGGACAGACACAGATACGCAGTATTTT
CASSSGTDTDTQYF
>-|TRBV28|-|TRBJ2-6
TGTGCCAGCAGTGTTGGCGGGGTGGCCGGGGCCAACGTCCTGACTTTC
CASSVGGVAGANVLTF
>few|TRBV4-3|TRBD2|TRBJ2-1
TGCGCCAGCAGCCAAGGTAGCGGGCCATCCTACAATGAGCAGTTCTTC
CASSQGSGPSYNEQFF
>few|TRBV27|TRBD1|TRBJ2-7
TGTGCCAGCAGGAAGGGACAGGGGGCCAGCGAGCAGTACTTC
CASRKGQGASEQYF
>-|TRBV28|-|TRBJ1-5
TGTGCCAGCAGTCTCCGGGACCGGAGAGATCAGCCCCAGCATTTT
CASSLRDRRDQPQHF
>few|TRBV7-9|-|TRBJ1-2
TGTGCCAGCAGCTTAGAGGCGGGGCGACATCGCTACACCTTC
CASSLEAGRHRYTF
>-|TRBV6-5|TRBD2|TRBJ2-1
TGTGCCAGCAGTTACTCTATCGGGAGGGGCAATGAGCAGTTCTTC
CASSYSIGRGNEQFF
>few|TRBV20-1|TRBD2|TRBJ2-1
TGCAGTGCGTTAGCGGGAGGTGAGCAGTTCTTC
CSALAGGEQFF
>few|TRBV13|TRBD1|TRBJ2-7
TGTGCCAGCAGCACCCGACAGGGTTTCTACGAGCAGTACTTC
CASSTRQGFYEQYF
>few|TRBV19|-|TRBJ2-1
TGTGCCAGTAGTATTTCCAACTACAATGAGCAGTTCTTC
CASSISNYNEQFF
>-|TRBV4-3|-|TRBJ2-7
TGCGCCAGCAGCCAAGGCCGGGAGCAGTACTTC
CASSQGREQYF
>-|TRBV2|TRBD1|TRBJ1-5
TGTGCCAGCAGCGACCGGGACAGCGATCAGCCCCAGCATTTT
CASSDRDSDQPQHF
>few|TRBV11-2|TRBD1|TRBJ2-7
TGTGCCAGCAGGACTACAGGGGCCCACGAGCAGTACTTC
CASRTTGAHEQYF
>-|TRBV7-9|-|TRBJ2-1
TGTGCCAGCAGCTTAATGTCCGAGAGTGAGCAGTTCTTC
CASSLMSESEQFF
>-|TRBV9|-|TRBJ2-2
TGTGCCAGCAGCGTAGTTCCCGATACGAACACCGGGGAGCTGTTTTTT
CASSVVPDTNTGELFF
>-|TRBV7-8|-|TRBJ1-5
TGTGCCAGCAGCCCGACGTATCAGCCCCAGCATTTT
CASSPTYQPQHF
>-|TRBV18|-|TRBJ1-3
TGTGCCAGCTCACTGGGTCCTGGAAACACCATATATTTT
CASSLGPGNTIYF
>-|TRBV21-1|-|TRBJ2-2
TGTGCCAGCAGCCTCTATACGGGAGGGTCGAACACCGGGGAGCTGTTTTTT
CASSLYTGGSNTGELFF
>few|TRBV28|-|TRBJ2-1
TGTGCCAGCAGTCCACAGGTTAGCTCCTACAATGAGCAGTTCTTC
CASSPQVSSYNEQFF
>few|TRBV11-2|-|TRBJ2-5
TGTGCCAGCAGCTTTCGGGGACGAGAGACCCAGTACTTC
CASSFRGRETQYF
>-|TRBV13|-|TRBJ2-5
TGTGCCAGCAGCTACGGAACCGGAGAGACCCAGTACTTC
CASSYGTGETQYF
>-|TRBV15|-|TRBJ2-7
TGTGCCACCAGCAGAGTTACGGATTCCTACGAGCAGTACTTC
CATSRVTDSYEQYF
>-|TRBV5-6|TRBD2|TRBJ2-4
TGTGCCAGCAGCGTGACTAGCGTGAAAAACATTCAGTACTTC
CASSVTSVKNIQYF
>few|TRBV29-1|-|TRBJ2-3
TGCAGCGCCGGGGAGTTGACAGATACGCAGTATTTT
CSAGELTDTQYF
>few|TRBV18|TRBD1|TRBJ2-1
TGTGCCAGCTCACCCCCTGGGACAGTTCTCTACAATGAGCAGTTCTTC
CASSPPGTVLYNEQFF
>few|TRBV19|TRBD2|TRBJ2-2
TGTGCCAGTAGTATACCAGCGGGAGGCGGTACCGGGGAGCTGTTTTTT
CASSIPAGGGTGELFF
>few|TRBV27|TRBD1|TRBJ2-7
TGTGCCAGCAGGGAAGCACAGGGGATTCCCTACGAGCAGTACTTC
CASREAQGIPYEQYF
>few|TRBV18|TRBD2|TRBJ2-4
TGTGCCAGCTCACCTTTGACTAGCGGGAGTACCGGCATTCAGTACTTC
CASSPLTSGSTGIQYF
>few|TRBV18|-|TRBJ2-1
TGTGCCAGCTCACCACCGGGGAGTCCGAGGGGGGAGCAGTTCTTC
CASSPPGSPRGEQFF
>many|TRBV2|TRBD2|TRBJ2-1
TGTGCCAGCAGTGAGCGGGAGTCTCGGGTTGAGCAGTTCTTC
CASSERESRVEQFF